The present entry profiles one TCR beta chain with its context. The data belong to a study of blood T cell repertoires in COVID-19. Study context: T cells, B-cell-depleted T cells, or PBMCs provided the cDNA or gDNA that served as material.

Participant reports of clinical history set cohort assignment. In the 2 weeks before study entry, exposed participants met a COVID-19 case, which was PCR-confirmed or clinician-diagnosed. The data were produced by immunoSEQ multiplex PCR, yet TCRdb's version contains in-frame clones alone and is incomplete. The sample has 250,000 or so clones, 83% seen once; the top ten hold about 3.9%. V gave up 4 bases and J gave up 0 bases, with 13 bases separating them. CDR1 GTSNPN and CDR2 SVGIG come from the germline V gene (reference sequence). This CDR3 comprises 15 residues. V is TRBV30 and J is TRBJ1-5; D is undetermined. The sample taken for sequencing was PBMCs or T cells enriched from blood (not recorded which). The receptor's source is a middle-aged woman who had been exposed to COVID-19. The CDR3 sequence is CAWTAAADSNQPQHF. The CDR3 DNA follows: TGTGCCTGGACCGCCGCGGCGGATAGCAATCAGCCCCAGCATTTT.